These 5 T cell receptor beta chains were sequenced from one sample in a study of shared clonotypes between healthy human individuals. Profiled with immunoSEQ multiplex PCR; TCRdb holds only in-frame clones, not every one. Among roughly 2.5 million clones listed, just over 90% were seen once. Material: naive CD4+ T cells sorted from blood. Described subset: CD45RA+ positively selected. The receptor set was obtained from a man younger than 35 in good health.

As concerns this clone: At the DNA level, this CDR3 is encoded by other sequences in the same sample as well. The chain uses TRBV6-5 and TRBJ2-5; 8 nucleotides line up with TRBD2. This CDR3 region has 13 residues. The V gene's germline CDR1 is MNHEY and CDR2 SVGAGI. The V segment lost 6 bases and the J segment 5 bases; nucleotides outside the gene matches: 5. CDR3 bases: TGTGCCAGCAGACGTGGCGGGGGGGAGACCCAGTACTTC. This translates into CASRRGGGETQYF.

This rearrangement joins TRBV6-4 to TRBJ2-3, with unresolved D. Trimming cost V 6 bases and J 0 bases, with 10 bases left between them. CDR3 size: 14 residues. Germline lookup yields CDR1 MRHNA and CDR2 SNTAGT. The CDR3: CASSSSRSTDTQYF. The CDR3 DNA is TGTGCCAGCAGCTCCTCCAGGAGCACAGATACGCAGTATTTT.

The chain employs TRBV27 and TRBJ2-5, with TRBD1 identical over 7 bases. The CDR3 covers 15 residues. Germline loops: CDR1 MNHEY, CDR2 SMNVEV (reference sequence). J was trimmed by 7 bases and V by 5 bases; bases with no gene match: 13. The DNA of the CDR3 is TGTGCCAGCAGTCACCTCGGACAGGTGGCTGGGACCCAGTACTTC. Its translation is CASSHLGQVAGTQYF.

The chain recombines TRBV4-1 with TRBJ2-7; the D is unclear. CDR3 length: 16 residues. Germline values: CDR1 MGHRA, CDR2 YSYEKL. Trimming pared 4 bases from V and 5 bases from J, leaving 21 bases between. The CDR3 region is CASSRREWYRADEQYF. For the CDR3, the DNA is TGCGCCAGCAGCCGCCGAGAGTGGTATAGGGCCGACGAGCAGTACTTC.

The J gene is TRBJ1-4, the V gene TRBV18; TRBD1 matches at 8 bases. V lost 6 bases, J lost 0 bases, and 6 bases stayed unmatched. The V gene's germline CDR1 is KGHSH and CDR2 LQKENI. The CDR3 is 16 residues long. CDR3 sequence (DNA): TGTGCCAGCTCGCAGGACAGGGCCGCAACTAATGAAAAACTGTTTTTT. Its protein product is CASSQDRAATNEKLFF. The variable domain in full, completed from reference TRBV18 and TRBJ1-4, reads NAGVMQNPRHLVRRRGQEARLRCSPMKGHSHVYWYRQLPEEGLKFMVYLQKENIIDESGMPKERFSAEFPKEGPSILRIQQVVRGDSAAYFCASSQDRAATNEKLFFGSGTQLSVL.